This entry describes one TCR beta chain. Produced via immunoSEQ multiplex PCR; TCRdb's table is partial and in-frame only. The sample lists 150,000 to 200,000 clones, 85% occurring once. This entry is derived from a study of cytomegalovirus exposure and HLA in healthy donors. Study-wide context: Per a later analysis, the 666 first-cohort and more than 100 validation repertoires shared one platform.

This clonotype was sampled from a man aged 18 to 29 in good health and CMV-seropositive. Sequencing was performed on PBMCs.

In DNA form, the CDR3 reads TGTGCCAGCAGCCCCTCGGTGGGGCACGACTATGGCTACACCTTC. Its protein product is CASSPSVGHDYGYTF. This chain connects TRBV11-2 to TRBJ1-2, with D possibly matching TRBD1 (5 bases). Germline CDR1 is SGHAT and CDR2 is FQNNGV. Trimming removed 5 bases at V and 3 bases at J, with 16 bases between. The CDR3 has 15 amino acids.